This T cell receptor beta chain came from a study of T cell repertoires in cytomegalovirus infection. Study context: In the study, CMV epitopes included recently identified HLA-C-restricted and well-studied HLA-B-restricted ones. TCR beta signatures that were public indicated CMV infection and matching HLA type.

The study's findings and limits: Totalled public TCR beta family frequency picked out people who carried CMV plus the relevant HLA.

V was clipped by 6 bases and J by 4 bases; unmatched bases: 11. The CDR3 runs 15 residues. Germline lookup yields CDR1 SGHAT and CDR2 FQNNGV. This clonotype has more than one count but fewer than ten. Antigen: not known. TCRdb re-derived calls from the reads in MiXCR, one entry per CDR3 protein. The sample lists 300,000 to 400,000 distinct CDR3 sequences, 29% seen once, with approximately 20% in the top ten. This TCR was recovered from a human donor in good health (CMV status not recorded). Some clones in this sample may be carry-over from other donors' samples. The rearrangement joins TRBV11-2 to TRBJ1-1; 7 bases match TRBD1. Here the sequenced sample was cultured PBMCs, taken from culture after CMV antigen stimulation. The CDR3 DNA follows: TGTGCCAGCAGTATTTCGACAGGGCGGGTCACTGAAGCTTTCTTT. Protein product: CASSISTGRVTEAFF.